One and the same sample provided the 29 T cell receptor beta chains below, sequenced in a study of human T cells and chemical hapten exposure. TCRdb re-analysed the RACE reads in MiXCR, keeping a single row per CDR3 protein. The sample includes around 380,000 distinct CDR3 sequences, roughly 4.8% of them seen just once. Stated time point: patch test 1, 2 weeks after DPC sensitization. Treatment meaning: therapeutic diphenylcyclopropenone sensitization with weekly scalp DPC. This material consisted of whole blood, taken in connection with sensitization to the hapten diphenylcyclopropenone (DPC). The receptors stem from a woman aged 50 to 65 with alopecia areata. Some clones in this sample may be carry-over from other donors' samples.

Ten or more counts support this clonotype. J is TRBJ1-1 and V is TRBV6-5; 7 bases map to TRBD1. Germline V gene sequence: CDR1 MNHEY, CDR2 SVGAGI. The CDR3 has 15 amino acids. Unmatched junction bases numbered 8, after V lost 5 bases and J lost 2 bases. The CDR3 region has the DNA TGTGCCAGCAGTCCCCTCCGGGACAGCAACACTGAAGCTTTCTTT. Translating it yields CASSPLRDSNTEAFF.

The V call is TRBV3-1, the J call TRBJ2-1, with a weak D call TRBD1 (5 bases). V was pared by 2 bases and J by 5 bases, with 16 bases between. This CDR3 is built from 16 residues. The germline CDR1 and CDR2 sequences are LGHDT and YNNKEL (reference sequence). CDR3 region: CASSQLIGQGDNEQFF. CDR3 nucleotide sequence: TGTGCCAGCAGCCAATTGATTGGGCAGGGCGACAATGAGCAGTTCTTC.

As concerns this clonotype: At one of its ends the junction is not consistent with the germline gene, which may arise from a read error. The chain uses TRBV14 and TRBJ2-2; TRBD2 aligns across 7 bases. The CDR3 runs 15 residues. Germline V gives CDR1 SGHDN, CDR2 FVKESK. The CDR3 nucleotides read TGTGCCAGCAGCCAAGCGGGGGGAAACACCGGGGAGCCGTTTTTT. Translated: CASSQAGGNTGEPFF.

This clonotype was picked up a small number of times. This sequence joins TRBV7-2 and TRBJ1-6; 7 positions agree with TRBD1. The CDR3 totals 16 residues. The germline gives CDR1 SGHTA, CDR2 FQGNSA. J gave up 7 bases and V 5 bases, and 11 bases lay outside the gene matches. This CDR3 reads CASSPRTGSKNSPLHF. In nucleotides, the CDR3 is TGTGCCAGCAGCCCTAGGACAGGCAGTAAGAATTCACCCCTCCACTTT.

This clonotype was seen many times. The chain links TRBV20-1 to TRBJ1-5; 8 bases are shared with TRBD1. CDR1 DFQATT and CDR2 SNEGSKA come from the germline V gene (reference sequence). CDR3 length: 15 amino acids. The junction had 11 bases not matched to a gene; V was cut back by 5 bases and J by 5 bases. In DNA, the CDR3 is TGCAGTGCTCTAAGTAAGGACAGGGTTCATCAGCCCCAGCATTTT. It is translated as CSALSKDRVHQPQHF.

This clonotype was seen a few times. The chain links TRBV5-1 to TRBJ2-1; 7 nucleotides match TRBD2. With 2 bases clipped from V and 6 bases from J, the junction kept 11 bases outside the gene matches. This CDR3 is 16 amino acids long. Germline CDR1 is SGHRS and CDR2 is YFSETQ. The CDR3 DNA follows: TGCGCCAGCAGCTTCCTGACTAGCCGACTCAGCAATGAGCAGTTCTTC. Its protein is CASSFLTSRLSNEQFF. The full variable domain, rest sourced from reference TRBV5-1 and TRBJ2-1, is KAGVTQTPRYLIKTRGQQVTLSCSPISGHRSVSWYQQTPGQGLQFLFEYFSETQRNKGNFPGRFSGRQFSNSRSEMNVSTLELGDSALYLCASSFLTSRLSNEQFFGPGTRLTVL.

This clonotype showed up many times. In nucleotides, the CDR3 is TGTGCCAGCAGCTTAGGGGGGGCCAACACCGGGGAGCTGTTTTTT. Its translation: CASSLGGANTGELFF. The chain is built from TRBV7-2 and TRBJ2-2; possibly TRBD1 or TRBD2 for D (6 bases each). V lost 1 base to trimming and J lost 2 bases, with 8 bases between them. Germline lookup yields CDR1 SGHTA and CDR2 FQGNSA. The CDR3 has 15 residues.

CDR3 region: CSSTPDGSYGYTF. CDR3 in DNA: TGCAGCTCAACTCCGGACGGCTCCTATGGCTACACCTTC. V gene TRBV29-1 combines with J gene TRBJ1-2, with D unresolved. Germline CDR1 and CDR2: SQVTM and ANQGSEA. Trimming shortened V by 8 bases and J by 4 bases, and 17 bases separated the two germline ends. This CDR3 has 13 amino acids. The whole variable domain, remainder taken from reference TRBV29-1 and TRBJ1-2, is SAVISQKPSRDICQRGTSLTIQCQVDSQVTMMFWYRQQPGQSLTLIATANQGSEATYESGFVIDKFPISRPNLTFSTLTVSNMSPEDSSIYLCSSTPDGSYGYTFGSGTRLTVV.

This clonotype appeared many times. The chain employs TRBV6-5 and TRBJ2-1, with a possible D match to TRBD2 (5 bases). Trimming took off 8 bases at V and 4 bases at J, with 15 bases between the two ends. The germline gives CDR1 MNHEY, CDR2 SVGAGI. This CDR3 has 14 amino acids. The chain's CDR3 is CASAGEGGYNEQFF. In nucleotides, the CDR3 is TGTGCCAGCGCTGGAGAGGGTGGGTACAATGAGCAGTTCTTC.

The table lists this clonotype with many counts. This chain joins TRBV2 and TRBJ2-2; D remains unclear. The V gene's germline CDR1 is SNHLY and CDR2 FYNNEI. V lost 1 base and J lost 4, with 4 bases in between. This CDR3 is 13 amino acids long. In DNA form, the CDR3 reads TGTGCCAGCAGTGAAGTGGGCACCGGGGAGCTGTTTTTT. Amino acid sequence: CASSEVGTGELFF. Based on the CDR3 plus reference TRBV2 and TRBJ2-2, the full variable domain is EPEVTQTPSHQVTQMGQEVILRCVPISNHLYFYWYRQILGQKVEFLVSFYNNEISEKSEIFDDQFSVERPDGSNFTLKIRSTKLEDSAMYFCASSEVGTGELFFGEGSRLTVL.

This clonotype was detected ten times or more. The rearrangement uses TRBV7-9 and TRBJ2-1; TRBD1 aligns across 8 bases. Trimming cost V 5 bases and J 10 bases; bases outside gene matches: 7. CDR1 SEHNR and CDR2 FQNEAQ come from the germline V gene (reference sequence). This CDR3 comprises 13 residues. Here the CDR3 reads CASSGKGQDEQFF. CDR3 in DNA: TGTGCCAGCAGCGGAAAGGGACAGGACGAGCAGTTCTTC. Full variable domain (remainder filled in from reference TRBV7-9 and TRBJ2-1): DTGVSQNPRHKITKRGQNVTFRCDPISEHNRLYWYRQTLGQGPEFLTYFQNEAQLEKSRLLSDRFSAERPKGSFSTLEIQRTEQGDSAMYLCASSGKGQDEQFFGPGTRLTVL.

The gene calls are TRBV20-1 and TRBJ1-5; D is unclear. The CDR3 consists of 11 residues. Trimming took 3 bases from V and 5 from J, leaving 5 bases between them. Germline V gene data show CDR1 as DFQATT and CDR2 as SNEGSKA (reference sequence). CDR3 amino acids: CSASRDQPQHF. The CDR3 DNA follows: TGCAGTGCTAGTCGTGATCAGCCCCAGCATTTT.

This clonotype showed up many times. Here the CDR3 reads CSVCPGSGRVDEQFF. The CDR3 coding sequence is TGCAGCGTCTGCCCTGGTAGCGGGAGAGTAGATGAGCAGTTCTTC. The chain employs TRBV29-1 and TRBJ2-1; TRBD2 matches at 9 bases. The CDR3 contains 15 residues. Germline V gives CDR1 SQVTM, CDR2 ANQGSEA. The junction had 14 bases not matched to a gene; V was cut back by 6 bases and J by 8 bases.

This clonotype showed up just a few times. CDR3 sequence reads: CASSPKRLGGTDTQYF. CDR3 coding DNA: TGTGCCAGCAGCCCAAAACGACTAGGGGGCACAGATACGCAGTATTTT. This chain connects TRBV7-2 to TRBJ2-3; possible D gene TRBD2, 6 bases. Germline values: CDR1 SGHTA, CDR2 FQGNSA. The CDR3 runs 16 residues. V was clipped by 5 bases and J by 1 base, with 16 bases between them.

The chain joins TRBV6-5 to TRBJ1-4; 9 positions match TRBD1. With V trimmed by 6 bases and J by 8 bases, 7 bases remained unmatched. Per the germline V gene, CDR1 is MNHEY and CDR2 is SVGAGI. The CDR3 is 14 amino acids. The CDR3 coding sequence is TGTGCCAGCAGGTTACAGGGGGCAGGGGAAAAACTGTTTTTT. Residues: CASRLQGAGEKLFF.

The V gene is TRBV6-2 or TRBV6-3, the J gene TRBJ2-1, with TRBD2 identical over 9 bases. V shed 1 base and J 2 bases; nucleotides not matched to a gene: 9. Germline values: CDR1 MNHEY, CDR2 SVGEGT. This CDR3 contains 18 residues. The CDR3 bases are TGTGCCAGCAGTTACTATCCTAGCGGGGCCCCTCCCTACAATGAGCAGTTCTTC. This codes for CASSYYPSGAPPYNEQFF.

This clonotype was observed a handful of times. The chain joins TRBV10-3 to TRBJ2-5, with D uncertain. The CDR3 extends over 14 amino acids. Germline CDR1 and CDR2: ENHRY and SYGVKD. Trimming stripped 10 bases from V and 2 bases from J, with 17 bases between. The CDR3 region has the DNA TGTGCCACCCCAGTCCCAATTCGTCAAGAGACCCAGTACTTC. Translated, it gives CATPVPIRQETQYF.

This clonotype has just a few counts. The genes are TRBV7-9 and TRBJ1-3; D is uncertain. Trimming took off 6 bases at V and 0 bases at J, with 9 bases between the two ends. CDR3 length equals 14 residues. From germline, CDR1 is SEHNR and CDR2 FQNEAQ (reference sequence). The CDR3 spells CASRPGDSGNTIYF. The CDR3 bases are TGTGCCAGCAGACCAGGCGACTCTGGAAACACCATATATTTT.

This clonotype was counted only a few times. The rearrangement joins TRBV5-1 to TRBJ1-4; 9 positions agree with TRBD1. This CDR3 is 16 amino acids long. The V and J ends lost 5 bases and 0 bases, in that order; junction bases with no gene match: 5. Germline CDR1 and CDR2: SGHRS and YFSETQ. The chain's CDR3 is CASSRGQGSTNEKLFF. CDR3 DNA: TGCGCCAGCAGTCGCGGACAGGGGTCAACTAATGAAAAACTGTTTTTT.

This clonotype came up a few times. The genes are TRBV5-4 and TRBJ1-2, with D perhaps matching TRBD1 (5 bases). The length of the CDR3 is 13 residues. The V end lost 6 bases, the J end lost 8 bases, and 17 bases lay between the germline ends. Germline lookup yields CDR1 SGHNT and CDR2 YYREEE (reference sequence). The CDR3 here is CASTPKGWEGYTF. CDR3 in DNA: TGTGCCAGCACCCCGAAGGGGTGGGAGGGCTACACCTTC.

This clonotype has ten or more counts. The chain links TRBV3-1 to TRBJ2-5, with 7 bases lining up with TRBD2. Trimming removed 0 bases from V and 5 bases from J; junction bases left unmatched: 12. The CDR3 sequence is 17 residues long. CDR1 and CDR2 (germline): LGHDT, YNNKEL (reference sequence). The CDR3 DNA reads TGTGCCAGCAGCCAAGATTCCCCAGCCAGCGGGGTTGAGACCCAGTACTTC. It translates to CASSQDSPASGVETQYF.

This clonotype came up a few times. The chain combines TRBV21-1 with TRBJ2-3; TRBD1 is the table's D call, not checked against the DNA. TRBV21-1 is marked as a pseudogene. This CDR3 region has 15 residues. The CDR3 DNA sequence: TGTGCCAGCACAAGGGGGGCAGCGGGCACAGATACGCAGTATTTT. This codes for CASTRGAAGTDTQYF.

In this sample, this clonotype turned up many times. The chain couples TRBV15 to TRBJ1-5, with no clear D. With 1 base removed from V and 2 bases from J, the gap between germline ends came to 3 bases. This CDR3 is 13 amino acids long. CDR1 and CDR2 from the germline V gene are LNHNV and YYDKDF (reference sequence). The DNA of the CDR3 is TGTGCCACCAGCAGAGGAGGCAATCAGCCCCAGCATTTT. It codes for CATSRGGNQPQHF.

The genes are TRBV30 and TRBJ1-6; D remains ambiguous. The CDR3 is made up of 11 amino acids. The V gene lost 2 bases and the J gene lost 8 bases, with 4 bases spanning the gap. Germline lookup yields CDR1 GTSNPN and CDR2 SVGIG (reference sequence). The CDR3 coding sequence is TGTGCCTGGAGTCTGGATTCACCCCTCCACTTT. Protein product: CAWSLDSPLHF.

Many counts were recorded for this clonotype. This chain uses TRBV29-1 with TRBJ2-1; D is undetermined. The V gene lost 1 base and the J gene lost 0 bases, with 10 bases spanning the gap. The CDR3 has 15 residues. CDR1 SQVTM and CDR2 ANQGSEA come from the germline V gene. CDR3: CSVEGPWTSYNEQFF. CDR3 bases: TGCAGCGTTGAAGGACCCTGGACCTCCTACAATGAGCAGTTCTTC.

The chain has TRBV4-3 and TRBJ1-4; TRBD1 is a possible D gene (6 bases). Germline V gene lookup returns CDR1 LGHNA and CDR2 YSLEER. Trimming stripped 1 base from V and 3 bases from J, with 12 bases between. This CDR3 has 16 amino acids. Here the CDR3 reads CASSQAQGWANEKLFF. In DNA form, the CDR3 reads TGCGCCAGCAGCCAAGCCCAGGGGTGGGCTAATGAAAAACTGTTTTTT.

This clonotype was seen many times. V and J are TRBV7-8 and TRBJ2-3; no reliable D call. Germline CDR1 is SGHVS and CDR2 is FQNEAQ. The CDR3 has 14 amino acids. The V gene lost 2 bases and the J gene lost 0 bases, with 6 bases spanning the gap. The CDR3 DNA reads TGTGCCAGCAGCTTAAGGCTGAGCACAGATACGCAGTATTTT. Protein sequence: CASSLRLSTDTQYF.

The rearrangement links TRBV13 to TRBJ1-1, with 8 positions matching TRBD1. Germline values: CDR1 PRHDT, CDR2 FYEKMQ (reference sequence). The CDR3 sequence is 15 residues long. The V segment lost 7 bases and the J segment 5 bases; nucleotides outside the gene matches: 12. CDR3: CASTMTGEGGTEAFF. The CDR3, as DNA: TGTGCCAGCACCATGACAGGGGAGGGTGGAACTGAAGCTTTCTTT.

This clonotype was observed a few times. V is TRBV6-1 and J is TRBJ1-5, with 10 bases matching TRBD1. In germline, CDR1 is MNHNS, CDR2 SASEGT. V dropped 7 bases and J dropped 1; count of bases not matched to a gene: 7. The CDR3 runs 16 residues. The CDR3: CASTRDRGSSNQPQHF. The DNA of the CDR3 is TGTGCCAGCACCCGGGACAGGGGATCAAGCAATCAGCCCCAGCATTTT.